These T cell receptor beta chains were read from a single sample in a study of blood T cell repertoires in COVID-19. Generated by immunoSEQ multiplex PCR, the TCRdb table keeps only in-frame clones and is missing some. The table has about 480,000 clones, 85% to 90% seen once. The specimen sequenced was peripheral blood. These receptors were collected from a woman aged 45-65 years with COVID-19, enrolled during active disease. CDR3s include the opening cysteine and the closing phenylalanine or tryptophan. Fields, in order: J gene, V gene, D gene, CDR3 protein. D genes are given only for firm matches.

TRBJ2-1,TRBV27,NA,CASSFLPAAGPYNEQFF
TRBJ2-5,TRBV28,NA,CASSPQGLETQYF
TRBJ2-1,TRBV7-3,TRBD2,CASSPSGGTYNEQFF
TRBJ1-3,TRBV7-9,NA,CASSFSNRAGNTIYF
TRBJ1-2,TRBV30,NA,CALKTGANYGYTF
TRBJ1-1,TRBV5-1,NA,CASSSRGGETEAFF
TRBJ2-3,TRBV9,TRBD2,CASSVASGGADTQYF
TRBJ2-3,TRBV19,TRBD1,CASSPTGVGADTQYF
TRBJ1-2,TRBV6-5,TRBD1,CASSLNLGQGVSF
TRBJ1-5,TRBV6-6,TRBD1,CATGTGHNQPQHF
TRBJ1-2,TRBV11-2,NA,CASSLDGQDGYTF
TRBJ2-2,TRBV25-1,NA,CASSVSGELFF
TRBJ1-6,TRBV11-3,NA,CASSRGGWLEESPLHF
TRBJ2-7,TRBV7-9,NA,CASSLTGNHEQYF
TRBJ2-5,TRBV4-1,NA,CASSHLLPGGRIKGETQYF
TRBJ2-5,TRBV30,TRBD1,CAWAGGSETQYF
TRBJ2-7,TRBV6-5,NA,CASGAVDLAGEQYF
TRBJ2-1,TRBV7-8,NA,CASSFLEISYNEQFF
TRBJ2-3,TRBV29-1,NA,CSVEAGEGTDTQYF
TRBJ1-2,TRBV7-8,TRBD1,CASSFGTGANYGYTF
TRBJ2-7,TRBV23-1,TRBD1,CASSQPGQGTSYEQYF
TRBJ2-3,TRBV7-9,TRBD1,CASSFNRGSTDTQYF
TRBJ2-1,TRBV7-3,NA,CASSSIPSGPSYNEQFF
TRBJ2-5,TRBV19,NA,CASSIAGEETQYF
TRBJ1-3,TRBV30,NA,CAWSATASSGNTIYF
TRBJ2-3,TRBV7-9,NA,CASSLVGLANTDTQYF
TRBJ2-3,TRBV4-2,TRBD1,CASSLAGTGSRDTQYF
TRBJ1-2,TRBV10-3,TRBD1,CAISGGTDPGPYGYTF
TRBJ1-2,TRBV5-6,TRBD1,CASSLTLDRGKGLSTF
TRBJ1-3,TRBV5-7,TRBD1,CASSSTGMNGNTIYF
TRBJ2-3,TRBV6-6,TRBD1,CASSYVAGGADTQYF
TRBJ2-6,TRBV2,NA,CASSEGQSSGANVLTF